This T cell receptor (beta chain) was observed in a study of CD8 T cells in ankylosing spondylitis. Overall study results and limits: Some of these motif variants have turned up before, in reports on reactive arthritis synovial fluid and blood.

TCRdb passed the 5' RACE reads through MiXCR, listing each CDR3 protein once. Among around 210,000 distinct CDR3 sequences listed, under 8.5% were seen once. Germline V gene sequence: CDR1 LGHNA, CDR2 YSLEER. There are 17 residues in the CDR3. The germline V and J ends were trimmed by 9 bases and 0 bases, with 21 bases remaining between them. This clonotype showed up many times. What it binds is not known. The clonotype originates from a female donor with ankylosing spondylitis or in good health (not recorded which). The chain couples TRBV4-3 to TRBJ2-1, with D tentatively TRBD2 (6 bases). Sequencing input: blood, either unsorted or a sorted T cell fraction (not recorded which). The CDR3 is CASNPRVAGSSYNEQFF. Written as DNA, the CDR3 is TGCGCCAGTAACCCGAGGGTGGCGGGGAGCTCCTACAATGAGCAGTTCTTC.